This TCR beta chain originates from a study of blood T cell repertoires in COVID-19. Across the whole study: Both acute and convalescent COVID-19 samples were obtained from the United States, Italy and Spain.

Details on this clone: This may be a read error, as it is one base from a much larger clone.

Trimming took off 4 bases at V and 4 bases at J, with 3 bases between the two ends. The germline CDR1 and CDR2 sequences are KGHDR and SFDVKD. This CDR3 is built from 11 residues. Methods used by the authors: Estimation of nucleated cell counts relied on the amplification of reference gene primers. Profiled with immunoSEQ multiplex PCR; TCRdb holds only in-frame clones, not every one. The D gene and trimming were derived from the DNA, and the V and J assignments and clone size from that table. The sample holds nearly 90,000 clones, approximately 79% seen once. The TCR sequence derives from a woman older than 75 with acute or convalescent COVID-19. The chain joins TRBV24-1 to TRBJ1-2; no reliable D call. Sequences were obtained from peripheral blood. CDR3 amino acids: CATSDGYGYTF. The CDR3 nucleotides are TGTGCCACCAGTGACGGCTATGGCTACACCTTC.